This T cell receptor (beta chain) was identified in a study of blood T cell repertoires in COVID-19. Study-level background: T cells, B-cell-depleted T cells, or PBMCs supplied cDNA or gDNA.

Germline loops: CDR1 KGHSH, CDR2 LQKENI. Between the trimmed V and J ends, which lost 4 bases and 4 bases, there was a span of 14 bases. The CDR3 covers 15 residues. Original processing methods: How many nucleated cells were present was estimated from reference gene primer amplification. Clones were read by immunoSEQ multiplex PCR, and TCRdb kept only the in-frame ones, dropping some. V and J calls and clone size come straight from that table; D and trimming were deduced from the DNA. This table has about 100,000 clones, approximately 84% appearing once. The sequenced sample was peripheral blood. The chain links TRBV18 to TRBJ2-1; D gene uncertain. The origin of this receptor is a man in his 60s with acute or convalescent COVID-19. CDR3 sequence: CASSLGGFGYNEQFF. In DNA form, the CDR3 reads TGTGCCAGCTCACTTGGTGGATTCGGGTACAATGAGCAGTTCTTC.